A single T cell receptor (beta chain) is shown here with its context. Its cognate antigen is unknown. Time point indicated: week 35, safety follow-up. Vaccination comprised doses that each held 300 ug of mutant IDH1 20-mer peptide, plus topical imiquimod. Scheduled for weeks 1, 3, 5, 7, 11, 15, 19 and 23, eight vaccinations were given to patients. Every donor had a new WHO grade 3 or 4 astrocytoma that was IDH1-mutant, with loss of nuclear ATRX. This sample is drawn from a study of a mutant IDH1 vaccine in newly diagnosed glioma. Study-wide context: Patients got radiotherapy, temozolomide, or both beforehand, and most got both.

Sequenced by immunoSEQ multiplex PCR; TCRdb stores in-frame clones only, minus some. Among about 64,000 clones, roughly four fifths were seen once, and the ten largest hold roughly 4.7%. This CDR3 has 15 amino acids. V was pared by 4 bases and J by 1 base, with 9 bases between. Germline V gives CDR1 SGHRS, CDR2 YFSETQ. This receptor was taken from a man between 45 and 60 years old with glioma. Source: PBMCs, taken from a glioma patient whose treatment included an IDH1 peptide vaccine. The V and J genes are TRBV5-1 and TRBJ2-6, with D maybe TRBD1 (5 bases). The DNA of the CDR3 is TGCGCCAGCAGCGTCACAGGTTCTGGGGCCAACGTCCTGACTTTC. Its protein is CASSVTGSGANVLTF.